This T cell receptor beta chain was sequenced during a study of cytomegalovirus exposure and HLA in healthy donors. Study-level information: Unique TCRs from HLA-typed donors, 65 million to 85 million of them, were held in an early data release.

PCR involved 60 Vbeta and 13 Jbeta primers. Repertoires were generated with immunoSEQ multiplex PCR, while TCRdb's copy carries only in-frame clones and drops some. In the table there are 140,000 or so clones, around 67% of which are singletons. Turning to this clone: What it binds is not known.

V lost 3 bases and J lost 6; bases outside the gene matches: 5. Germline CDR1 is MNHNY and CDR2 is SVGAGI (reference sequence). The CDR3 loop spans 13 amino acids. General study results and limits: Further analysis, carried out later, found HLA-associated TCR beta chains more clonally expanded than equally common other chains. Later analysis demonstrated an association between a missense DCLRE1C variant and TCR beta V- and J-gene trimming. Presence/absence analyses treated sequencing depth as roughly uniform across donors.

The TCR was taken from a man younger than 30 in good health and CMV-seropositive. Input material: PBMCs. The genes are TRBV6-6 and TRBJ2-7, with 7 bases matching TRBD2. CDR3 loop: CASSYVREGEQYF. CDR3 nucleotide sequence: TGTGCCAGCAGTTATGTCAGGGAGGGCGAGCAGTACTTC.